This T cell receptor (beta chain) is from a study of shared clonotypes between healthy human individuals. Study findings and constraints: The represented genetic and exposure-history diversity was limited by the small number of donors. Tissues were not sampled, only blood, and their repertoires likely differ.

Execution of the assay was at deep level. Investigators spread the genomic DNA of each subset evenly over several immunoSEQ plates. Repertoires were generated with immunoSEQ multiplex PCR, while TCRdb's copy carries only in-frame clones and drops some. The sample has fewer than 650,000 clones; 75% to 85% are singletons. Details on this clone: Its specificity is not known.

The source is a woman between 40 and 55 years old in good health. Some clones in this sample may be carry-over from other donors' samples. Sequencing was carried out using PBMCs.

CDR3 in amino acids: CASSPGEGTQYF. The CDR3 DNA reads TGTGCCAGCTCACCAGGGGAAGGGACCCAGTACTTC. V usage is TRBV18 and J usage is TRBJ2-5; D unclear. The length of the CDR3 is 12 residues. Germline V gene sequence: CDR1 KGHSH, CDR2 LQKENI. V lost 2 bases and J 7 bases, leaving 8 bases between the germline ends.